A selection of T cell receptor beta chains follows, all from one sample in a study of cytomegalovirus exposure and HLA in healthy donors. Libraries were prepared by immunoSEQ multiplex PCR; TCRdb keeps only in-frame clonotypes and omits some of them. The sample consists of 75,000 to 90,000 clones, about four fifths of them appearing once. The sequencing input was PBMCs. These TCRs come from a male donor in good health and CMV-seropositive. Both conserved end residues are part of each CDR3. Fields, in order: V gene, J gene, D gene, clone size, CDR3 protein, CDR3 DNA. D genes are given only for firm matches. Clone sizes are given selectively: once, few, many, or a class where the clone is expanded.

>TRBV28|TRBJ1-1|NA|NA
CASSLFGSQGTEAFF
TGTGCCAGCAGTTTATTCGGAAGCCAGGGCACTGAAGCTTTCTTT
>TRBV28|TRBJ1-2|TRBD1|NA
CASSPKGTGWAYGYTF
TGTGCCAGCAGTCCCAAGGGGACAGGGTGGGCCTATGGCTACACCTTC
>TRBV4-2|TRBJ1-5|TRBD1|once
CASSQGQGAAPGNQPQHF
TGTGCCAGCAGCCAAGGACAGGGGGCCGCACCAGGCAATCAGCCCCAGCATTTT
>TRBV5-5|TRBJ2-3|NA|NA
CASSPGQGTDTQYF
TGTGCCAGCAGCCCGGGACAAGGCACAGATACGCAGTATTTT
>TRBV7-6|TRBJ2-2|NA|NA
CASSPVSTGELFF
TGTGCCAGCAGCCCCGTGTCGACCGGGGAGCTGTTTTTT
>TRBV4-1|TRBJ2-3|NA|NA
CASSQEQRQVISTDTQYF
TGCGCCAGCAGCCAAGAGCAGCGACAGGTGATCAGCACAGATACGCAGTATTTT
>TRBV5-1|TRBJ2-1|NA|NA
CASRFLPSTGLSEQFF
TGCGCCAGCAGGTTCCTCCCCTCAACAGGGCTGAGCGAGCAGTTCTTC
>TRBV2|TRBJ2-2|TRBD2|NA
CASSVSGGSTGELFF
TGTGCCAGCAGTGTCAGCGGGGGCTCCACCGGGGAGCTGTTTTTT
>TRBV27|TRBJ1-4|TRBD1|NA
CASSSDRDEKLFF
TGTGCCAGCAGCTCGGACAGGGACGAAAAACTGTTTTTT
>TRBV11-2|TRBJ2-1|TRBD1|once
CASKRQGSTYNEQFF
TGTGCCAGCAAAAGACAGGGATCCACCTACAATGAGCAGTTCTTC
>TRBV4-2|TRBJ2-1|TRBD2|NA
CASSQGTSGSDEQFF
TGTGCCAGCAGCCAGGGGACTAGCGGGAGTGATGAGCAGTTCTTC
>TRBV11-2|TRBJ2-5|NA|NA
CASSSGGNQETQYF
TGTGCCAGCAGCTCCGGGGGTAACCAAGAGACCCAGTACTTC
>TRBV4-3|TRBJ2-4|TRBD2|NA
CASSQGVLAGENIQYF
TGCGCCAGCAGCCAAGGGGTGCTAGCGGGGGAAAACATTCAGTACTTC
>TRBV6-4|TRBJ2-1|TRBD2|NA
CASSEVFELAGVEQFF
TGTGCCAGCAGTGAGGTGTTTGAACTAGCGGGGGTTGAGCAGTTCTTC
>TRBV28|TRBJ1-2|NA|few
CASSFANPGAYGYTF
TGTGCCAGCAGTTTCGCGAATCCAGGGGCCTATGGCTACACCTTC
>TRBV9|TRBJ2-2|TRBD2|NA
CASSVLAGGTGELFF
TGTGCCAGCAGCGTACTAGCGGGAGGAACCGGGGAGCTGTTTTTT
>TRBV6-5|TRBJ2-7|TRBD1|NA
CASSSPGQGCVQYF
TGTGCCAGCAGTTCCCCGGGACAGGGATGTGTGCAGTACTTC
>TRBV19|TRBJ1-1|NA|few
CASSSKGDTEAFF
TGTGCCAGTAGTTCGAAGGGGGACACTGAAGCTTTCTTT
>TRBV6-1|TRBJ2-5|TRBD2|NA
CASSASGRAKTQYF
TGTGCCAGCTCGGCTAGCGGGAGGGCCAAGACCCAGTACTTC
>TRBV10-1|TRBJ1-4|NA|NA
CASSEITGAQANEKLFF
TGCGCCAGCAGTGAGATTACTGGGGCCCAGGCTAATGAAAAACTGTTTTTT
>TRBV5-1|TRBJ2-7|TRBD1|NA
CASSYGDRGRGSYEQYF
TGCGCCAGCAGCTACGGCGACAGGGGGCGCGGATCCTACGAGCAGTACTTC
>TRBV18|TRBJ2-7|TRBD2|NA
CASSPPSLAGASYEQYF
TGTGCCAGCTCACCACCGTCACTAGCGGGGGCCTCCTACGAGCAGTACTTC
>TRBV27|TRBJ2-7|NA|NA
CASSLGPGSAYEQYF
TGTGCCAGCAGTTTAGGTCCAGGGTCCGCCTACGAGCAGTACTTC
>TRBV7-9|TRBJ2-7|TRBD1|NA
CASSPSPGQGFNEQYF
TGTGCCAGCAGCCCATCCCCGGGACAGGGGTTTAACGAGCAGTACTTC
>TRBV10-3|TRBJ1-6|TRBD1|few
CAISESRGHSYNSPLHF
TGTGCCATCAGTGAGTCGAGGGGGCACTCCTATAATTCACCCCTCCACTTT
>TRBV5-1|TRBJ2-3|NA|NA
CASSLSADTQYF
TGCGCCAGCAGCTTGTCAGCAGATACGCAGTATTTT
>TRBV5-1|TRBJ2-5|NA|NA
CASRQDAHGVETQYF
TGCGCCAGCCGACAGGACGCCCACGGGGTGGAGACCCAGTACTTC
>TRBV5-1|TRBJ1-6|NA|NA
CASSTTGRDSPLHF
TGCGCCAGCAGCACTACGGGCAGGGATTCACCCCTCCACTTT
>TRBV7-2|TRBJ2-7|TRBD2|once
CASSHSPGGYYEQYF
TGTGCCAGCAGCCACTCTCCCGGGGGGTACTACGAGCAGTACTTC
>TRBV18|TRBJ1-2|NA|NA
CASSPVNGFQYGYTF
TGTGCCAGCTCACCAGTCAACGGGTTTCAGTATGGCTACACCTTC
>TRBV6-1|TRBJ2-5|TRBD2|few
CASSELAGGQETQYF
TGTGCCAGCAGTGAACTAGCGGGGGGGCAAGAGACCCAGTACTTC
>TRBV5-1|TRBJ2-7|NA|NA
CASSENYEQYF
TGCGCCAGCAGCGAGAACTACGAGCAGTACTTC
>TRBV14|TRBJ2-3|TRBD2|NA
CASSPSGVTDTQYF
TGTGCCAGCAGCCCCAGCGGGGTTACAGATACGCAGTATTTT
>TRBV28|TRBJ2-7|NA|NA
CATLGAPGKPYEQYF
TGTGCCACCTTAGGGGCACCAGGGAAACCTTACGAGCAGTACTTC
>TRBV28|TRBJ1-2|NA|NA
CASRGQTIYGYTF
TGTGCCAGCAGAGGACAGACCATCTATGGCTACACCTTC
>TRBV7-9|TRBJ1-5|NA|NA
CASSPTQVGNQPQHF
TGTGCCAGCAGCCCCACTCAGGTGGGCAATCAGCCCCAGCATTTT
>TRBV28|TRBJ2-7|NA|few
CASRTNYEQYF
TGTGCCAGCAGGACAAACTACGAGCAGTACTTC
>TRBV10-3|TRBJ1-5|NA|NA
CAISEILTGSQPQHF
TGTGCCATCAGTGAGATCCTCACAGGGAGCCAGCCCCAGCATTTT
>TRBV6-5|TRBJ1-1|NA|NA
CASSYYSAGNTEAFF
TGTGCCAGCAGTTACTATAGTGCGGGGAACACTGAAGCTTTCTTT
>TRBV28|TRBJ1-2|TRBD1|NA
CASSFQDREWGYGYTF
TGTGCCAGCAGTTTCCAGGACAGGGAATGGGGCTATGGCTACACCTTC
>TRBV5-6|TRBJ1-1|NA|NA
CASSHSSGGPGTEAFF
TGTGCCAGCAGCCACTCTTCTGGCGGCCCGGGAACTGAAGCTTTCTTT
>TRBV30|TRBJ2-7|NA|once
CAWEGVGARNEQYF
TGTGCCTGGGAGGGGGTGGGAGCGAGAAACGAGCAGTACTTC
>TRBV7-9|TRBJ1-6|NA|NA
CASSLGGGNLNSPLHF
TGTGCCAGCAGCTTAGGGGGCGGAAACCTTAATTCACCCCTCCACTTT
>TRBV6-6|TRBJ2-7|TRBD1|NA
CASSYRRQGGVYEQYF
TGTGCCAGCAGTTACCGTAGACAGGGGGGAGTCTACGAGCAGTACTTC
>TRBV15|TRBJ2-7|NA|NA
CATSRGTGYEQYF
TGTGCCACCAGCAGAGGAACAGGCTACGAGCAGTACTTC
>TRBV5-1|TRBJ2-3|TRBD1|NA
CASSFLGQTPNTQYF
TGCGCCAGCAGCTTCCTGGGACAGACACCTAATACGCAGTATTTT
>TRBV9|TRBJ2-2|TRBD1|NA
CASSSDRVTGELFF
TGTGCCAGCTCCTCGGACAGGGTTACCGGGGAGCTGTTTTTT
>TRBV7-9|TRBJ2-7|TRBD2|NA
CASNLGTSGSYEQYF
TGTGCCAGCAACCTTGGGACTAGCGGCTCCTACGAGCAGTACTTC
>TRBV27|TRBJ1-2|TRBD1|NA
CASTPFGDSYGYTF
TGTGCCAGCACGCCCTTCGGGGACAGCTATGGCTACACCTTC
>TRBV18|TRBJ1-6|NA|NA
CASSPRLRASNSPLHF
TGTGCCAGCTCACCACGATTGAGGGCCTCTAATTCACCCCTCCACTTT